This TCR beta chain was recorded in a study of blood T cell repertoires in COVID-19. Study context: The United States, Italy and Spain supplied acute and convalescent COVID-19 samples.

The CDR3 contains 14 residues. The J segment lost 4 bases and the V segment lost 3 bases, leaving 3 bases of the junction unmatched. CDR1 and CDR2 (germline): SGHRS, YFSETQ. TCRdb's copy holds only in-frame clones and misses some; the assay was immunoSEQ multiplex PCR. Found here are about 440,000 clones, about 85% of them singletons; the top ten hold under 2%. The clonotype originates from a woman younger than 30 with acute COVID-19. The sample consisted of PBMCs or T cells enriched from blood (not recorded which). This chain joins TRBV5-1 and TRBJ2-3; 9 bases match TRBD2. The CDR3 spells CASSSGLAADTQYF. CDR3 DNA sequence: TGCGCCAGCAGCTCGGGACTAGCTGCAGATACGCAGTATTTT.